Sequencing of this T cell receptor (beta chain) was carried out in a study of shared clonotypes between healthy human individuals. Study-wide results and caveats: A few donors had 4% to 5% of their naive CD4 clonotypes in common.

Per the germline V gene, CDR1 is MDHEN and CDR2 is SYDVKM. The CDR3 runs to 13 residues. V lost 7 bases and J lost 1, with 8 bases in between. Tens of thousands of T cell genomes (approximately 180 ng DNA) went into each sorted-subset replicate. As handled by the study authors: ImmunoSEQ output held junction-only sequences without quality scores, so filtering differed. Generated by immunoSEQ multiplex PCR, the TCRdb table keeps only in-frame clones and is missing some. V, J and clone size reflect that table, while D and trimming were determined from the DNA. The table includes around 1.1 million clones, approximately 80% detected once. Comment on this clone: Its antigen is not identified.

The split of CD4+ cells yielded CD45RA+ naive and CD45RA-negative memory subsets. This clonotype originated in a man between 18 and 29 years old in good health. Some clones in this sample may be carry-over from other donors' samples. The chain combines TRBV28 with TRBJ2-1, with D maybe TRBD2 (5 bases). The sequenced sample was memory CD4+ T cells from PBMCs. Subset of the sample: CD45RA-negative fraction. This CDR3 is CASISGSYNEQFF. DNA of the CDR3: TGTGCCAGCATAAGCGGATCCTACAATGAGCAGTTCTTC.